These 2 T cell receptor beta chains originate from one sample sequenced in a study of T cell repertoires in cytomegalovirus infection (dated by TCRdb to about 2019). These receptors are not linked to any known antigen. The sample's treatment or condition, from its label and the paper: in vitro stimulation with specific CMV peptide epitopes to enrich CMV-specific T cells. TCRdb records Illumina HiSeq 1500 as the sequencer. The public reads were reanalyzed by TCRdb: fastp trimming at Q25, MiXCR alignment, in-frame beta chains only. Each entry is one CDR3 protein sequence, shown with its most common DNA and genes. Across this sample there are approximately 770,000 distinct CDR3 sequences, with under 35% seen only once. Clones ranked in the top ten supply around 14% of the sample. Source: cultured CD8+ T cells from PBMCs, taken from culture after CMV antigen stimulation. These TCRs come from a human donor in good health (CMV status not recorded). Some clones in this sample may be carry-over from other donors' samples.

The chain has TRBV20-1 and TRBJ2-1; no clear D. Germline V gene lookup returns CDR1 DFQATT and CDR2 SNEGSKA (reference sequence). The ends were cut back, 6 bases at V and 8 bases at J, with 14 bases in the middle. CDR3 size: 12 residues. CDR3 sequence (DNA): TGCAGTGCCCCTGCCGGGTGGGATGAGCAGTTCTTC. Translation gives CSAPAGWDEQFF.

This clonotype occurred a few times. The rearrangement uses TRBV4-2 and TRBJ2-3; TRBD2 is a possible D gene (6 bases). The CDR3 consists of 15 residues. Germline V gene data show CDR1 as LGHNA and CDR2 as YNFKEQ. Trimming removed 3 bases from V and 6 bases from J, with 16 bases in between. In DNA form, the CDR3 reads TGTGCCAGCAGCCAGGTAGCGGCAAGGGAGGATACGCAGTATTTT. Its protein product is CASSQVAAREDTQYF.